Shown below are 17 T cell receptor beta chains from a single sample sequenced in a study of graft-versus-host responses after intestinal transplantation. TCRdb keeps only in-frame clones here, not all; method: immunoSEQ multiplex PCR. The data show around 67,000 clones, 90% seen once. No antigens are known for them. The input for sequencing was unstimulated CD8+ T cells sorted from spleen or lymph node cells, taken before transplant. All receptors derive from a human donor who was the organ donor for an intestinal transplant.

J is TRBJ2-5 and V is TRBV6-1; TRBD2 agrees at 16 bases. Trimming at V came to 1 base and at J to 4 bases, leaving 6 bases not matched to a gene. CDR1 MNHNS and CDR2 SASEGT come from the germline V gene. CDR3 size: 18 residues. The CDR3 DNA follows: TGTGCCAGCAGTGAAGATATGGGACTAGCGGGGGGGGGAGAGACCCAGTACTTC. Protein product: CASSEDMGLAGGGETQYF.

The chain combines TRBV2 with TRBJ1-2; 10 positions agree with TRBD1. CDR1 is SNHLY and CDR2 is FYNNEI in the germline V gene. The trim removed 9 bases at V and 4 bases at J, leaving 14 bases unmatched. The CDR3 runs to 16 residues. CDR3 bases: TGTGCCAGTCAGGGGACAGGGGACGGGGGGCCCTATGGCTACACCTTC. This codes for CASQGTGDGGPYGYTF. The entire variable domain, with the rest obtained from reference TRBV2 and TRBJ1-2, is as follows: EPEVTQTPSHQVTQMGQEVILRCVPISNHLYFYWYRQILGQKVEFLVSFYNNEISEKSEIFDDQFSVERPDGSNFTLKIRSTKLEDSAMYFCASQGTGDGGPYGYTFGSGTRLTVV.

V is TRBV7-6 and J is TRBJ1-5, with D maybe TRBD1 (5 bases). CDR1 and CDR2 from the germline V gene are SGHVS and FNYEAQ. Trimming left V 0 bases short and J 0 bases short, with 6 bases between. This CDR3 contains 15 residues. CDR3 in amino acids: CASSLAGGSNQPQHF. The CDR3 bases are TGTGCCAGCAGCTTAGCGGGGGGTAGCAATCAGCCCCAGCATTTT. The full variable domain, its missing parts supplied by reference TRBV7-6 and TRBJ1-5, is GAGVSQSPRYKVTKRGQDVALRCDPISGHVSLYWYRQALGQGPEFLTYFNYEAQQDKSGLPNDRFSAERPEGSISTLTIQRTEQRDSAMYRCASSLAGGSNQPQHFGDGTRLSIL.

CDR3 sequence: CASSPRGQYSTEQETQYF. As DNA, the CDR3 is TGCGCCAGCAGTCCAAGGGGGCAGTACAGTACGGAGCAAGAGACCCAGTACTTC. This chain connects TRBV10-2 to TRBJ2-5; 7 positions agree with TRBD1. V trimming: 5 bases; J trimming: 2 bases; junction bases outside the gene matches: 17. The CDR3 is made up of 18 amino acids. Germline V gene lookup returns CDR1 WSHSY and CDR2 SAAADI.

The chain links TRBV4-2 to TRBJ1-2, with 9 bases that match TRBD1. From germline, CDR1 is LGHNA and CDR2 YNFKEQ. There are 14 residues in the CDR3. Trimming removed 6 bases from V and 5 bases from J; junction bases left unmatched: 7. The CDR3 sequence is CASRGDRVLYGYTF. The CDR3 region has the DNA TGTGCCAGCAGGGGGGACAGGGTATTATATGGCTACACCTTC.

The CDR3 nucleotides read TGTGCCAGCAGCTTGGGTCCGGGACAGGGACACACCGGGGAGCTGTTTTTT. Translated: CASSLGPGQGHTGELFF. The chain uses TRBV9 and TRBJ2-2; 9 bases are shared with TRBD1. CDR1 SGDLS and CDR2 YYNGEE come from the germline V gene. V lost 4 bases to trimming and J lost 3 bases; unmatched junction nucleotides: 10. The CDR3 totals 17 residues.

The chain is built from TRBV27 and TRBJ1-4, with a possible D match to TRBD1 (5 bases). Germline CDR1 MNHEY, CDR2 SMNVEV (reference sequence). This CDR3 region has 12 residues. V was cut by 6 bases and J by 7 bases, with 9 bases left in between. CDR3 sequence (DNA): TGTGCCAGCAGCCCGGGGGGTGAAAAACTGTTTTTT. This gives the protein CASSPGGEKLFF. The variable domain in full, completed from reference TRBV27 and TRBJ1-4, reads EAQVTQNPRYLITVTGKKLTVTCSQNMNHEYMSWYRQDPGLGLRQIYYSMNVEVTDKGDVPEGYKVSRKEKRNFPLILESPSPNQTSLYFCASSPGGEKLFFGSGTQLSVL.

This chain links TRBV15 with TRBJ1-5; 7 bases line up with TRBD1. The germline V gene has CDR1 LNHNV and CDR2 YYDKDF (reference sequence). This CDR3 spans 15 amino acids. The junction had 10 bases not matched to a gene; V was cut back by 5 bases and J by 6 bases. DNA for the CDR3: TGTGCCACCAGCGCAGAGCTGAACAGGGGTCAGCCCCAGCATTTT. Protein sequence: CATSAELNRGQPQHF. The variable domain in full, completed from reference TRBV15 and TRBJ1-5, reads DAMVIQNPRYQVTQFGKPVTLSCSQTLNHNVMYWYQQKSSQAPKLLFHYYDKDFNNEADTPDNFQSRRPNTSFCFLDIRSPGLGDTAMYLCATSAELNRGQPQHFGDGTRLSIL.

This clone showed up just once. The V and J genes are TRBV9 and TRBJ1-1; a weak D match, TRBD1 (5 bases). The CDR3 extends over 14 amino acids. CDR1 and CDR2 (germline): SGDLS, YYNGEE. The V gene lost 2 bases and the J gene lost 1 base, with 9 bases spanning the gap. The CDR3 nucleotides are TGTGCCAGCAGCGTTGATAGGGGGAACACTGAAGCTTTCTTT. Residues: CASSVDRGNTEAFF.

The gene calls are TRBV7-6 and TRBJ2-5; TRBD2 is a possible D gene (5 bases). This CDR3 region has 15 residues. Trimming removed 1 base from V and 0 bases from J, with 9 bases in between. Germline V gene lookup returns CDR1 SGHVS and CDR2 FNYEAQ. Written as DNA, the CDR3 is TGTGCCAGCAGCTTAGTGAGGGATAACCAAGAGACCCAGTACTTC. Its translation is CASSLVRDNQETQYF.

The rearrangement uses TRBV7-6 and TRBJ2-2; D gene ambiguous. The CDR3 is 14 residues long. Germline V gene data show CDR1 as SGHVS and CDR2 as FNYEAQ. V dropped 1 base and J dropped 2 bases, with 5 bases sitting between them. The CDR3 is CASSLGINTGELFF. CDR3 nucleotides: TGTGCCAGCAGCTTAGGTATAAACACCGGGGAGCTGTTTTTT.

CDR3 DNA: TGTGCCAGCAGTTTTCTAGCGGGCGGGTCTACCACAGATACGCAGTATTTT. Protein sequence: CASSFLAGGSTTDTQYF. The V call is TRBV28, the J call TRBJ2-3; TRBD2 matches 8 bases. This CDR3 has 17 residues. V was clipped by 3 bases and J by 2 bases; unmatched bases: 10. The germline CDR1 and CDR2 sequences are MDHEN and SYDVKM.

The chain carries TRBV28 and TRBJ2-3; 9 bases are shared with TRBD1. This CDR3 region has 16 residues. Germline V gene data show CDR1 as MDHEN and CDR2 as SYDVKM. V was clipped by 6 bases and J by 2 bases; unmatched bases: 9. Here the CDR3 reads CASSLYGTGYTDTQYF. CDR3 in DNA: TGTGCCAGCAGCCTGTACGGGACAGGGTACACAGATACGCAGTATTTT.

The rearrangement uses TRBV7-9 and TRBJ1-1, with 9 bases fitting TRBD1. CDR1 is SEHNR and CDR2 is FQNEAQ in the germline V gene (reference sequence). The CDR3 spans 15 residues. Trimming cost V 3 bases and J 4 bases; bases outside gene matches: 6. CDR3 sequence: CASSLGTGGRTEAFF. The CDR3 DNA sequence: TGTGCCAGCAGCTTGGGTACAGGGGGCCGCACTGAAGCTTTCTTT.

This chain connects TRBV7-9 to TRBJ2-3; D is possibly TRBD1 (6 bases). Germline CDR1 reads SEHNR; CDR2 reads FQNEAQ (reference sequence). Trimming took off 4 bases at V and 3 bases at J, with 23 bases between the two ends. The CDR3 consists of 18 residues. The CDR3 spells CASSSPWGQPESTDTQYF. CDR3 bases: TGTGCCAGCAGCTCCCCCTGGGGGCAGCCTGAGAGTACAGATACGCAGTATTTT.

The V and J genes are TRBV7-2 and TRBJ2-3, with TRBD2 identical over 9 bases. This CDR3 comprises 16 residues. CDR1 is SGHTA and CDR2 is FQGNSA in the germline V gene. V gave up 1 base and J gave up 1 base; unmatched junction bases: 3. For the CDR3, the DNA is TGTGCCAGCAGCTTAGATAGGACTAGCGGCACAGATACGCAGTATTTT. Protein product: CASSLDRTSGTDTQYF.

This chain joins TRBV27 and TRBJ1-6; 7 bases agree with TRBD1. This CDR3 is 16 amino acids long. Germline V gene lookup returns CDR1 MNHEY and CDR2 SMNVEV (reference sequence). With V trimmed by 7 bases and J by 6 bases, 12 bases remained unmatched. The CDR3 spells CASNTQGRTINSPLHF. The CDR3 DNA sequence: TGTGCCAGCAACACACAGGGGCGCACTATTAATTCACCCCTCCACTTT.